This T cell receptor beta chain came from a study of identifying expanded T cells in peripheral blood. The study, taken as a whole, reports: Roughly two-week clone count variance significantly increased as total template count grew. Roughly 1.2 clones differed between technical replicates, versus approximately 17 and 20 over time.

CDR1 and CDR2 from the germline V gene are GTSNPN and SVGIG (reference sequence). V shed 1 base and J shed 2 bases, with 14 bases lying between them. The CDR3 contains 16 residues. The repertoire was sequenced with immunoSEQ multiplex PCR; TCRdb's copy has only in-frame clones and lacks some. This table holds some 95,000 clones, around 90% found once. This clone was picked up a small number of times. The target antigen is unknown. Healthy donors had no documented immune events, such as infections, while sampled. The specimen sequenced was blood. The chain recombines TRBV30 with TRBJ2-2; D tentatively fits TRBD1 or TRBD2 (5 bases each). This TCR came from a person aged 18-70 years in good health. CDR3 protein: CAWSAPGTENTGELFF. For the CDR3, the DNA is TGTGCCTGGAGTGCCCCCGGGACCGAAAACACCGGGGAGCTGTTTTTT.